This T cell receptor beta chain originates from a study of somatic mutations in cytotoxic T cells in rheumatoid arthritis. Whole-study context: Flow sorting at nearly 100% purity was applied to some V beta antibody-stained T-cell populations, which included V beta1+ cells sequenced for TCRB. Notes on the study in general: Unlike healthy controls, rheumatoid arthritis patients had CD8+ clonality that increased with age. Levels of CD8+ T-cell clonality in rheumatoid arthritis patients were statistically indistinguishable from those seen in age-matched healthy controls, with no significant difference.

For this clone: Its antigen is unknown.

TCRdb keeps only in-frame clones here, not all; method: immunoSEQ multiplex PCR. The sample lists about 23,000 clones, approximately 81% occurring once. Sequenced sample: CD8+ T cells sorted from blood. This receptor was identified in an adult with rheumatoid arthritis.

In DNA form, the CDR3 reads TGTGCCAGCAGCGTTGGGCCCACCACAGAAAACAATGAGCAGTTCTTC. It yields the protein CASSVGPTTENNEQFF. The V and J genes are TRBV2 and TRBJ2-1; D gene ambiguous. The V end was cut by 6 bases, the J end by 5 bases, with 20 bases between. Germline CDR1 and CDR2: SNHLY and FYNNEI. This CDR3 spans 16 amino acids.